This T cell receptor (beta chain) was documented in a study of T cell repertoires in cytomegalovirus infection. Study background: Both CMV infection and a matching HLA type were indicated by public TCR beta signatures. Study-level results: Pooled public TCR beta family frequency picked out CMV carriers with the relevant HLA.

This clonotype has a handful of counts. Antigen: not known. MiXCR, run by TCRdb on the reads, gives a single entry per CDR3 protein. The sample has 700,000 to 850,000 distinct CDR3 sequences, 30% to 35% seen once. CDR1 and CDR2 (germline): SEHNR, FQNEAQ (reference sequence). V lost 3 bases to trimming and J lost 4 bases; unmatched junction nucleotides: 6. This CDR3 spans 15 amino acids. This receptor was identified in a human donor in good health (CMV status not recorded). Some clones in this sample may be carry-over from other donors' samples. This specimen consisted of cultured CD8+ T cells from PBMCs, obtained from culture after CMV antigen stimulation. The chain has TRBV7-9 and TRBJ2-1, with 7 bases identical to TRBD1. This CDR3 reads CASSLSTGEYNEQFF. DNA of the CDR3: TGTGCCAGCAGCTTGTCCACAGGGGAATACAATGAGCAGTTCTTC. Full variable domain (outside the CDR3, taken from reference TRBV7-9 and TRBJ2-1): DTGVSQNPRHKITKRGQNVTFRCDPISEHNRLYWYRQTLGQGPEFLTYFQNEAQLEKSRLLSDRFSAERPKGSFSTLEIQRTEQGDSAMYLCASSLSTGEYNEQFFGPGTRLTVL.